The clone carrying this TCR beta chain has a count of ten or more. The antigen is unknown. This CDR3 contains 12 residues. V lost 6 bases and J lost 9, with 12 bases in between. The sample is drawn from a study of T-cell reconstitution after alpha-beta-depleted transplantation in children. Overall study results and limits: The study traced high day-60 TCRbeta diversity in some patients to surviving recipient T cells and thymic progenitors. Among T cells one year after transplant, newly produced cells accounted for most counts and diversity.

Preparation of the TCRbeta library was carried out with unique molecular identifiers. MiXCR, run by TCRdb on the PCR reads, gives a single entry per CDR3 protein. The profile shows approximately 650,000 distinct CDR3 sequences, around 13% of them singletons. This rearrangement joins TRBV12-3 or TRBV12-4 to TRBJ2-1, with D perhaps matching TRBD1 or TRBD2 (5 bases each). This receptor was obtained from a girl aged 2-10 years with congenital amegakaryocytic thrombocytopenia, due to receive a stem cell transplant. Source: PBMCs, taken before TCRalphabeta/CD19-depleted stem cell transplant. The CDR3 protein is CASRGPRAEQFF. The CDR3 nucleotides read TGTGCCAGCAGGGGACCACGGGCTGAGCAGTTCTTC.